The 9 T cell receptor beta chains below come from one sample, sequenced in a study of shared clonotypes between healthy human individuals. The protocol was immunoSEQ multiplex PCR, while the TCRdb copy is restricted to in-frame clones and leaves out a portion. The table records roughly 1,600,000 clones, 97% to 99% of them present only once. The specimen was naive CD4+ T cells sorted from blood. Subset described: CD45RA+ positively selected. All receptors come from a man younger than 45 in good health.

The rearrangement joins TRBV13 to TRBJ2-7, with D possibly being TRBD2 (5 bases). V dropped 4 bases and J dropped 1 base, with 8 bases sitting between them. Germline CDR1 is PRHDT and CDR2 is FYEKMQ (reference sequence). The CDR3 runs 13 residues. The DNA for the CDR3 is TGTGCCAGCAGCTCCATAGCGTCCTACGAGCAGTACTTC. It codes for CASSSIASYEQYF.

The CDR3 coding sequence is TGTGCCAGCAGCGTGGGGACAGGGAGTAATCAGCCCCAGCATTTT. It encodes CASSVGTGSNQPQHF. The chain uses TRBV2 and TRBJ1-5, with 9 bases fitting TRBD1. Germline CDR1 SNHLY, CDR2 FYNNEI. V gave up 6 bases and J gave up 4 bases; unmatched junction bases: 7. CDR3 size: 15 residues.

The J gene is TRBJ1-3, the V gene TRBV5-5; D gene uncertain. The CDR3 length is 13 residues. Germline loops: CDR1 SGHKS, CDR2 YYEKEE (reference sequence). V was clipped by 4 bases and J by 4 bases, with 9 bases between them. The CDR3 spells CASSQGSGNTIYF. CDR3 DNA: TGTGCCAGCAGCCAAGGGTCCGGAAACACCATATATTTT. Supplemented by reference TRBV5-5 and TRBJ1-3, the full variable domain reads DAGVTQSPTHLIKTRGQQVTLRCSPISGHKSVSWYQQVLGQGPQFIFQYYEKEERGRGNFPDRFSARQFPNYSSELNVNALLLGDSALYLCASSQGSGNTIYFGEGSWLTVV.

The V gene is TRBV5-6, the J gene TRBJ2-7; no clear D. This CDR3 has 14 amino acids. Germline V gene data show CDR1 as SGHDT and CDR2 as YYEEEE. V lost 0 bases, J lost 4 bases, and 11 bases lay in between. The CDR3 nucleotides are TGTGCCAGCAGCTTGGGACGGTTCCAGTACGAGCAGTACTTC. Translated, it gives CASSLGRFQYEQYF.

Worth noting for this clone: One end of the junction fails to match germline, which may point to a read error. Different DNA sequences within this sample yield the same CDR3. This chain connects TRBV7-3 to TRBJ2-1; 13 bases map to TRBD2. The CDR3 is 16 amino acids. CDR1 is SGHTA, CDR2 FQGTGA, per germline. Here the CDR3 DNA reads TGTGCCAGCAGCCTAACGGGACTAGCGGGACGCAATGAGCAGTTCTTC. Translating gives CASSLTGLAGRNEQFF.

The rearrangement joins TRBV29-1 to TRBJ2-5; TRBD2 matches at 10 bases. The J segment lost 3 bases and the V segment lost 4 bases, leaving 11 bases of the junction unmatched. CDR1 and CDR2 from the germline V gene are SQVTM and ANQGSEA. This CDR3 has 16 residues. The CDR3 spells CSVVLAGVAPKETQYF. The CDR3 nucleotides are TGCAGCGTTGTGCTAGCGGGGGTTGCTCCGAAAGAGACCCAGTACTTC. The whole variable domain, remainder taken from reference TRBV29-1 and TRBJ2-5, is SAVISQKPSRDICQRGTSLTIQCQVDSQVTMMFWYRQQPGQSLTLIATANQGSEATYESGFVIDKFPISRPNLTFSTLTVSNMSPEDSSIYLCSVVLAGVAPKETQYFGPGTRLLVL.

The genes are TRBV7-8 and TRBJ1-5, with D unresolved. CDR3 length: 15 residues. Germline V gene data show CDR1 as SGHVS and CDR2 as FQNEAQ. Trimming shortened V by 5 bases and J by 3 bases, and 14 bases separated the two germline ends. The CDR3 region has the DNA TGTGCCAGCAGCCCTCTCGGGCGGAACAATCAGCCCCAGCATTTT. Amino acids: CASSPLGRNNQPQHF.

The chain links TRBV19 to TRBJ1-2, with D unclear. Germline V gene sequence: CDR1 LNHDA, CDR2 SQIVND (reference sequence). Trimming took 11 bases from V and 0 from J, leaving 13 bases between them. This CDR3 has 13 amino acids. The CDR3 loop reads CAARSGTNYGYTF. CDR3 coding DNA: TGTGCCGCGAGATCCGGGACTAACTATGGCTACACCTTC.

The chain has TRBV27 and TRBJ2-3, with 7 nucleotides matching TRBD1. The germline V gene encodes CDR1 MNHEY and CDR2 SMNVEV (reference sequence). This CDR3 has 18 residues. J was trimmed by 0 bases and V by 2 bases; bases with no gene match: 11. This CDR3 reads CASSLLGTAGRSTDTQYF. The CDR3 DNA sequence: TGTGCCAGCAGTTTACTCGGGACAGCCGGTCGTAGCACAGATACGCAGTATTTT.